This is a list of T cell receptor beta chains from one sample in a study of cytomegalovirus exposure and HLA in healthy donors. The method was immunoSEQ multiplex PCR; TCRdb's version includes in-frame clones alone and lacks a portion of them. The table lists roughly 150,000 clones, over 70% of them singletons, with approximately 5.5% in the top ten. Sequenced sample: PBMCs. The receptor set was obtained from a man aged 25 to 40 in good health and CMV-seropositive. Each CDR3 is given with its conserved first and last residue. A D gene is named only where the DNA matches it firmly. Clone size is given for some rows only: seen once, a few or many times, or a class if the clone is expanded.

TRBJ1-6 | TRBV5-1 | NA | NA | CASSLGVATKYNSPLHF | TGCGCCAGCAGCTTGGGAGTAGCGACGAAATATAATTCACCCCTCCACTTT
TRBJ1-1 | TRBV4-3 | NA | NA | CASSQEWQNTEAFF | TGCGCCAGCAGCCAAGAATGGCAGAACACTGAAGCTTTCTTT
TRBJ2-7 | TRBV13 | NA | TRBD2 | CASSLLGTSGAYEQYF | TGTGCCAGCAGCTTATTGGGGACTAGCGGGGCCTACGAGCAGTACTTC
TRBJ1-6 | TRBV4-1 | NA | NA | CASRRQGSQFGSYNSPLHF | TGCGCCAGCAGAAGGCAGGGCAGTCAATTCGGCTCCTATAATTCACCCCTCCACTTT
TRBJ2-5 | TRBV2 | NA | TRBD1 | CASRTGGETQYF | TGTGCCAGCAGAACAGGGGGGGAGACCCAGTACTTC
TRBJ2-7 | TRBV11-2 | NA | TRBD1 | CASSLEPGGFHEQYF | TGTGCCAGCAGCTTAGAGCCAGGGGGCTTCCACGAGCAGTACTTC
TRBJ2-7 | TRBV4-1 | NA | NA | CASSQQPQGRGHYEQYF | TGCGCCAGCAGCCAACAACCCCAGGGCAGGGGACACTACGAGCAGTACTTC
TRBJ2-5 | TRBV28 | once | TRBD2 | CASSPSRLAGGETQYF | TGTGCCAGCAGTCCCTCCAGACTAGCGGGAGGGGAGACCCAGTACTTC
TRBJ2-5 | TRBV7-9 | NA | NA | CASSGLFGLETQYF | TGTGCCAGCAGCGGCCTGTTTGGGCTGGAGACCCAGTACTTC
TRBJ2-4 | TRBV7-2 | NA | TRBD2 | CASSGKSGGADIIQYF | TGTGCCAGCAGCGGAAAAAGCGGGGGGGCCGATATCATTCAGTACTTC
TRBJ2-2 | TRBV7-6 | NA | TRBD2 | CASSFIGNSGRVTGELFF | TGTGCCAGCAGTTTCATCGGGAATAGCGGGAGAGTCACCGGGGAGCTGTTTTTT
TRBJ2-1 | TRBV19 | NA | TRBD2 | CASSIGLAVTYNEQFF | TGTGCCAGTAGTATAGGACTAGCGGTTACCTACAATGAGCAGTTCTTC
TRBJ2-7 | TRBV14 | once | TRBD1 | CASSQGTGISYEQYF | TGTGCCAGCAGCCAAGGGACAGGCATATCCTACGAGCAGTACTTC
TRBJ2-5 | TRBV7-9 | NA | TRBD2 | CASSLAEGGQEETQYF | TGTGCCAGCAGCTTAGCCGAGGGAGGGCAGGAAGAGACCCAGTACTTC
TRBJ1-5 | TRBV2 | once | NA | CASRPGYSSNQPQHF | TGTGCCAGCAGGCCAGGATATTCTAGCAATCAGCCCCAGCATTTT
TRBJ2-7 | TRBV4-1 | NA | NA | CASSQTGYEQYF | TGCGCCAGCAGCCAAACAGGCTACGAGCAGTACTTC
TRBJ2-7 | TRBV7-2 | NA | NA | CASSLAGQKTHEQYF | TGTGCCAGCAGCTTAGCCGGACAGAAGACCCACGAGCAGTACTTC
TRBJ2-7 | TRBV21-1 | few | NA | CASRTHRQENSYEQYF | TGTGCCAGCAGGACGCACAGACAGGAAAACTCCTACGAGCAGTACTTC
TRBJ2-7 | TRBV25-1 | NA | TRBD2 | CASSEQQTSESYEQYF | TGTGCCAGCAGTGAACAGCAGACTAGCGAATCCTACGAGCAGTACTTC
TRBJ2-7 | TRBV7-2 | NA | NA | CASRWTASYEQYF | TGTGCCAGCAGATGGACAGCCTCCTACGAGCAGTACTTC
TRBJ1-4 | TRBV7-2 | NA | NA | CASSLHSSSEKLFF | TGTGCCAGCAGCTTACACAGTTCTTCGGAAAAACTGTTTTTT
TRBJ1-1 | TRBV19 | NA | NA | CASSGRQVTNTEAFF | TGTGCCAGTAGTGGGAGACAGGTAACGAACACTGAAGCTTTCTTT
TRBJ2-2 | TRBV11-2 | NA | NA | CASSSGIPNTGELFF | TGTGCCAGCAGCTCCGGGATCCCGAACACCGGGGAGCTGTTTTTT
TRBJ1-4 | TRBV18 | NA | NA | CASSPVLGSNEKLFF | TGTGCCAGCTCACCTGTCCTAGGATCCAATGAAAAACTGTTTTTT
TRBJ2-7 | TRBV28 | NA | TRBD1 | CASSFRGTGIEHEQYF | TGTGCCAGCAGTTTTCGGGGGACAGGGATAGAGCACGAGCAGTACTTC
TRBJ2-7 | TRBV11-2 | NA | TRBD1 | CASSMGQGGFSSYEQYF | TGTGCCAGCAGCATGGGACAGGGGGGCTTTAGCTCCTACGAGCAGTACTTC
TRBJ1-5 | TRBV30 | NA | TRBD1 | CACSLGTGGGQPQHF | TGTGCCTGTTCCCTCGGGACAGGGGGTGGTCAGCCCCAGCATTTT